This T cell receptor beta chain was captured by sequencing in a study of blood T cell repertoires in COVID-19. Overall study context: The United States, Italy and Spain were the sources of the acute and convalescent COVID-19 samples. The analysed material was cDNA or gDNA that came from T cells, B-cell-depleted T cells, or PBMCs.

The CDR3 length is 16 residues. Germline CDR1 and CDR2: ENHRY and SYGVKD. The germline V and J ends were trimmed by 0 bases and 4 bases, with 15 bases remaining between them. In the authors' methods: Amplification of reference gene primers was used by the study to estimate nucleated cell counts. TCRdb's copy holds only in-frame clones and misses some; the assay was immunoSEQ multiplex PCR. V and J calls and clone size are given by that table; D and trimming were obtained from the DNA. The table has 200,000 to 250,000 clones, about 78% seen once. The TCR comes from a woman between 65 and 79 years old with acute or convalescent COVID-19. The material sequenced was peripheral blood. This chain links TRBV10-3 with TRBJ1-2; weak D call: TRBD1 (6 bases). CDR3 bases: TGTGCCATCAGTGAGTCATGGGGGCAGGCGACCTATGGCTACACCTTC. Translating it yields CAISESWGQATYGYTF.